What follows are 19 T cell receptor beta chains derived from one specimen sequenced in a study of cytomegalovirus exposure and HLA in healthy donors. PCR amplification relied on 60 Vbeta primers (plus 13 Jbeta primers). Libraries were prepared by immunoSEQ multiplex PCR; TCRdb keeps only in-frame clonotypes and omits some of them. This sample contains about 88,000 clones. The sample consisted of PBMCs. All receptors come from a girl aged 5 to 17 in good health and CMV-seropositive.

As regards this clone: The same CDR3 also results from other DNA sequences found in this sample. The chain couples TRBV5-1 to TRBJ1-6; possibly TRBD1 for D (5 bases). Germline lookup yields CDR1 SGHRS and CDR2 YFSETQ. The V gene lost 4 bases and the J gene lost 4 bases, with 9 bases spanning the gap. The CDR3 sequence is 14 residues long. CDR3 residues: CASSPDRYNSPLHF. Here the CDR3 DNA reads TGCGCCAGCAGCCCTGACAGATATAATTCACCCCTCCACTTT.

The V and J genes are TRBV11-2 and TRBJ2-5; D may be TRBD2 (5 bases). The CDR3 spans 15 residues. Trimming pared 3 bases from V and 4 bases from J, leaving 15 bases between. Germline V CDR1 and CDR2: SGHAT, FQNNGV. CDR3 DNA sequence: TGTGCCAGCAGCTTTAGAGGGCGCGAGGGAGAGACCCAGTACTTC. Amino acids: CASSFRGREGETQYF.

This chain joins TRBV5-1 and TRBJ2-6; D gene unclear. Germline loops: CDR1 SGHRS, CDR2 YFSETQ. Trimming shortened V by 7 bases and J by 1 base, and 9 bases separated the two germline ends. This CDR3 has 14 amino acids. CDR3 loop: CASESGSGANVLTF. The CDR3 DNA sequence: TGCGCCAGCGAATCAGGTTCTGGGGCCAACGTCCTGACTTTC.

The chain is built from TRBV11-2 and TRBJ2-1; 7 bases agree with TRBD2. Germline V lookup: CDR1 SGHAT, CDR2 FQNNGV. The J segment lost 4 bases and the V segment lost 1 base, leaving 4 bases of the junction unmatched. The CDR3 consists of 15 residues. The CDR3 DNA is TGTGCCAGCAGCTTAGGCCTAGCGGAATACAATGAGCAGTTCTTC. Its translation is CASSLGLAEYNEQFF.

The rearrangement uses TRBV18 and TRBJ2-7; TRBD2 might be the D (5 bases). The V gene lost 9 bases and the J gene lost 2 bases, with 8 bases spanning the gap. Germline CDR1 and CDR2: KGHSH and LQKENI. This CDR3 is built from 11 residues. The CDR3 bases are TGTGCCAGTCTTAGCGCCTACGAGCAGTACTTC. Residues: CASLSAYEQYF.

The V gene is TRBV4-1, the J gene TRBJ2-2; TRBD1 matches 10 bases. V lost 2 bases and J lost 5; bases outside the gene matches: 8. Germline V lookup: CDR1 MGHRA, CDR2 YSYEKL. There are 17 residues in the CDR3. CDR3 coding DNA: TGCGCCAGCAGCCAACTCTTTGACAGGGGGCAAACCGGGGAGCTGTTTTTT. This codes for CASSQLFDRGQTGELFF.

The V gene is TRBV11-2, the J gene TRBJ2-1; 15 bases fit TRBD2. This CDR3 contains 19 residues. V was pared by 3 bases and J by 0 bases, with 6 bases of the junction left unmatched. Germline V CDR1 and CDR2: SGHAT, FQNNGV. DNA of the CDR3: TGTGCCAGCAGCTTTACCGGGACTAGCGGGGGGCGCTCCTACAATGAGCAGTTCTTC. Its protein product is CASSFTGTSGGRSYNEQFF.

The CDR3 DNA reads as TGTGCCAGCGCAGTAAGCGGGGGGCACACCGGGGAGCTGTTTTTT. It yields the protein CASAVSGGHTGELFF. The genes are TRBV27 and TRBJ2-2; 9 bases line up with TRBD2. Germline V CDR1 and CDR2: MNHEY, SMNVEV (reference sequence). V gave up 8 bases and J gave up 3 bases; unmatched junction bases: 7. CDR3 length equals 15 residues.

The chain employs TRBV14 and TRBJ2-1; 8 bases line up with TRBD1. With V trimmed by 4 bases and J by 6 bases, 8 bases remained unmatched. This CDR3 has 15 amino acids. From germline, CDR1 is SGHDN and CDR2 FVKESK. In DNA, the CDR3 is TGTGCCAGCAGCCTTCCGGGGACAGGATTCAATGAGCAGTTCTTC. Residues: CASSLPGTGFNEQFF.

The V gene is TRBV18, the J gene TRBJ1-5, with a weak D call TRBD1 (6 bases). CDR1 and CDR2 (germline): KGHSH, LQKENI. The CDR3 runs 14 residues. Trimming stripped 5 bases from V and 0 bases from J, with 8 bases between. The CDR3 reads CASSTGNSNQPQHF. Written as DNA, the CDR3 is TGTGCCAGCTCAACAGGGAATAGCAATCAGCCCCAGCATTTT.

J is TRBJ2-2 and V is TRBV4-2; TRBD2 aligns across 8 bases. This CDR3 is built from 16 residues. The germline V gene encodes CDR1 LGHNA and CDR2 YNFKEQ. With 2 bases clipped from V and 4 bases from J, the junction kept 6 bases outside the gene matches. The CDR3 here is CASSQWRGEITGELFF. In DNA form, the CDR3 reads TGTGCCAGCAGCCAATGGCGGGGGGAAATCACCGGGGAGCTGTTTTTT.

V and J are TRBV9 and TRBJ1-1; unclear D gene. The V and J ends lost 0 bases and 5 bases respectively, with 8 bases between them. This CDR3 has 13 amino acids. CDR1 and CDR2 from the germline V gene are SGDLS and YYNGEE. The CDR3, as DNA: TGTGCCAGCAGCGTAGGTGGGGAGACTGAAGCTTTCTTT. Protein: CASSVGGETEAFF.

The chain has TRBV9 and TRBJ2-5; 8 nucleotides line up with TRBD2. This CDR3 comprises 16 residues. Germline V lookup: CDR1 SGDLS, CDR2 YYNGEE. V lost 0 bases and J lost 2; bases outside the gene matches: 6. The CDR3 here is CASSVAGGGTQETQYF. The CDR3, as DNA: TGTGCCAGCAGCGTAGCGGGGGGGGGTACGCAAGAGACCCAGTACTTC.

This chain connects TRBV5-6 to TRBJ2-1; D is ambiguous. Germline CDR1 reads SGHDT; CDR2 reads YYEEEE. The CDR3 is made up of 15 amino acids. Trimming shortened V by 0 bases and J by 1 base, and 8 bases separated the two germline ends. The CDR3 bases are TGTGCCAGCAGCTTGGGGTCCCGGTCCTACAATGAGCAGTTCTTC. Its translation is CASSLGSRSYNEQFF.

The CDR3 DNA sequence: TGCGCCAGCAGCCAATCTGTTTTCAGGTCCTACGAGCAGTACTTC. Its protein product is CASSQSVFRSYEQYF. The chain couples TRBV4-3 to TRBJ2-7; no clear D gene. The CDR3 totals 15 residues. V was cut by 2 bases and J by 1 base, with 12 bases left in between. The germline V gene encodes CDR1 LGHNA and CDR2 YSLEER.

The V call is TRBV5-1, the J call TRBJ1-2, with TRBD1 as a possible D gene (5 bases). This CDR3 spans 18 amino acids. Trimming removed 0 bases from V and 3 bases from J, with 21 bases in between. Looked up from germline, CDR1 is SGHRS and CDR2 is YFSETQ. CDR3 DNA sequence: TGCGCCAGCAGCTTGGCCGGGGCGGGAACCGGGAGTTACTATGGCTACACCTTC. Translating it yields CASSLAGAGTGSYYGYTF.

The V and J genes are TRBV7-2 and TRBJ1-4; TRBD1 agrees at 7 bases. V shed 5 bases, J shed 4 bases, and the junction held 7 bases outside the gene matches. The CDR3 length is 15 residues. The germline V gene encodes CDR1 SGHTA and CDR2 FQGNSA. CDR3 coding DNA: TGTGCCAGCAGCCGGTCGGGACAGTTTAATGAAAAACTGTTTTTT. As protein: CASSRSGQFNEKLFF.

This chain connects TRBV5-5 to TRBJ2-2; D possibly corresponds to TRBD1 (6 bases). This CDR3 contains 14 residues. CDR1 is SGHKS and CDR2 is YYEKEE in the germline V gene (reference sequence). Trimming removed 5 bases from V and 4 bases from J, with 12 bases in between. In nucleotides, the CDR3 is TGTGCCAGCAGTTACACAGGGTTCACCGGGGAGCTGTTTTTT. It codes for CASSYTGFTGELFF.

The chain recombines TRBV19 with TRBJ1-2, with a weak D call TRBD1 (6 bases). With 3 bases removed from V and 2 bases from J, the gap between germline ends came to 10 bases. This CDR3 is built from 14 residues. From germline, CDR1 is LNHDA and CDR2 SQIVND (reference sequence). CDR3 sequence: CASSMGAGNYGYTF. The CDR3 region has the DNA TGTGCCAGTAGTATGGGGGCCGGGAACTATGGCTACACCTTC. Supplemented by reference TRBV19 and TRBJ1-2, the full variable domain reads DGGITQSPKYLFRKEGQNVTLSCEQNLNHDAMYWYRQDPGQGLRLIYYSQIVNDFQKGDIAEGYSVSREKKESFPLTVTSAQKNPTAFYLCASSMGAGNYGYTFGSGTRLTVV.